A single sample gave rise to the 8 T cell receptor beta chains below, sequenced in a study of tumor and adjacent non-tumor tissue in lung cancer. The template was RNA from unsorted bulk tissue. Distant lung tissue was collected more than 3 cm away from the tumor edge. TCRbeta libraries were built with three rounds of nested PCR, modified from ARM-PCR. TCRdb analysed the multiplex PCR reads with MiXCR anew, one entry per CDR3 protein. The table records 100,000 or so distinct CDR3 sequences, over 55% of them present only once. The specimen was distant non-tumor lung tissue. All receptors come from a man aged 30-40 years with non-small cell lung cancer.

A word on this clonotype: A read error may explain this, as a much larger clone is one base away. This chain joins TRBV12-3 or TRBV12-4 and TRBJ2-4; the D gene is possibly TRBD1 (5 bases). This CDR3 is 13 amino acids long. The DNA for the CDR3 is TGTGTCTCGACCGCAGGGTCCAAAAACATTCAGTACTTC. Protein: CVSTAGSKNIQYF.

Regarding this clonotype: This may be a read error: a much more frequent sequence differs by one nucleotide. The chain uses TRBV10-3 and TRBJ2-6, with D possibly matching TRBD2 (6 bases). V lost 6 bases and J lost 2, with 11 bases in between. CDR1 is ENHRY, CDR2 SYGVKD, per germline. The CDR3 has 15 residues. Written as DNA, the CDR3 is TGTGCCATCAGCCCCGGGACTCCTGGGGCCAACGTCCTGACTTTC. This translates into CAISPGTPGANVLTF.

This clonotype was observed at least ten times. The chain joins TRBV30 to TRBJ2-1; a weak D match, TRBD2 (5 bases). V lost 3 bases, J lost 5 bases, and 5 bases lay in between. This CDR3 spans 11 amino acids. The germline gives CDR1 GTSNPN, CDR2 SVGIG (reference sequence). CDR3 region: CAWREDNEQFF. The CDR3 DNA reads TGTGCCTGGAGGGAGGACAATGAGCAGTTCTTC.

To note about this clonotype: The junction does not match germline at one end; this may be a read error. The rearrangement joins TRBV5-5 to TRBJ1-1; no definite D call. CDR1 is SGHKS, CDR2 YYEKEE, per germline (reference sequence). The CDR3 covers 14 residues. Written as DNA, the CDR3 is TGTACCAGCATCCCCGCGAGCATGAACACTGAAGCTTTCTTT. Protein: CTSIPASMNTEAFF. Together with reference TRBV5-5 and TRBJ1-1, the CDR3 gives the full variable domain: DAGVTQSPTHLIKTRGQQVTLRCSPISGHKSVSWYQQVLGQGPQFIFQYYEKEERGRGNFPDRFSARQFPNYSSELNVNALLLGDSALYLCTSIPASMNTEAFFGQGTRLTVV.

The chain recombines TRBV11-2 with TRBJ2-1; D unclear. Germline values: CDR1 SGHAT, CDR2 FQNNGV. V was pared by 9 bases and J by 10 bases, with 19 bases between. This CDR3 has 13 residues. The CDR3 reads CASTPVLWMEQFF. In nucleotides, the CDR3 is TGTGCCAGTACTCCCGTCCTTTGGATGGAGCAGTTCTTC.

The chain carries TRBV11-2 and TRBJ2-7; D ambiguous. Germline V CDR1 and CDR2: SGHAT, FQNNGV. Trimming pared 3 bases from V and 6 bases from J, leaving 9 bases between. The CDR3 sequence is 12 residues long. This chain's CDR3 is CASSFDRPEQYF. DNA of the CDR3: TGTGCCAGCAGCTTCGACCGGCCCGAGCAGTACTTC.

On this clonotype itself: The conserved phenylalanine or tryptophan normally closing the CDR3 is absent here, so this likely arose from a read error. The DNA is omitted, as the CDR3 cannot be located on it reliably, and the CDR3 follows TCRdb's listing. The rearrangement uses TRBV24-1 and TRBJ1-5; the DNA was not used to check the table's D call, TRBD1. The CDR3 length equals 16 residues, ends included. Germline lookup yields CDR1 KGHDR and CDR2 SFDVKD. CDR3 sequence: CATELPGQIYNQPQRS.

As to this clonotype: One junction end does not reproduce the germline sequence, and a read error may be involved. The DNA of the CDR3 is TGTTGTGTCCTGACCGGGACTAGCGTTCTCCATGAACAGTTCTTC. It yields the protein CCVLTGTSVLHEQFF. V and J are TRBV20-1 and TRBJ2-1; 10 bases are shared with TRBD2. Germline-derived CDR1 and CDR2 are DFQATT and SNEGSKA (reference sequence). CDR3 length: 15 residues.